This is a list of T cell receptor beta chains from one sample in a study of OX40 agonist ivuxolimab in advanced cancers. Using immunoSEQ multiplex PCR, the repertoire was profiled, and TCRdb retains in-frame clones only, with some absent. The sample includes 70,000 to 85,000 clones, about nine tenths of them seen just once. Sequenced material: CD4+ or CD8+ T cells sorted from blood, taken in a trial of the OX40 agonist ivuxolimab. These receptors were taken from an adult with an advanced solid tumor such as melanoma, head and neck, liver or kidney cancer. CDR3s include the opening cysteine and the closing phenylalanine or tryptophan. Fields, in order: clone size, V gene, J gene, D gene, CDR3 protein, CDR3 DNA. D genes are given only for firm matches. The size entry is marked missing in some rows and otherwise reads once, few, many or a size class.

>NA|TRBV4-1|TRBJ2-5|TRBD2
CASSRGLAETQYF
TGCGCCAGCAGCCGCGGACTAGCGGAGACCCAGTACTTC
>NA|TRBV30|TRBJ2-5|TRBD2
CAWSHGGAQETQYF
TGTGCCTGGAGCCACGGGGGGGCCCAAGAGACCCAGTACTTC
>NA|TRBV11-3|TRBJ2-3|NA
CASSPWGLRGSTDTQYF
TGTGCCAGCAGCCCATGGGGGCTGCGGGGAAGCACAGATACGCAGTATTTT
>NA|TRBV5-1|TRBJ2-7|TRBD2
CASSLNGGASYEQYF
TGCGCCAGCAGCTTGAACGGGGGGGCCTCCTACGAGCAGTACTTC
>NA|TRBV19|TRBJ2-1|TRBD2
CASRTTSGGIHEQFF
TGTGCCAGTAGAACGACTAGCGGAGGAATCCATGAGCAGTTCTTC
>NA|TRBV5-4|TRBJ1-2|TRBD1
CASSLERTGGRYGYTF
TGTGCCAGCAGCTTGGAGAGGACAGGGGGCCGGTATGGCTACACCTTC
>NA|TRBV11-2|TRBJ2-3|NA
CASSFGGKRTDTQYF
TGTGCCAGCAGCTTTGGAGGGAAGCGCACAGATACGCAGTATTTT
>NA|TRBV10-3|TRBJ2-7|NA
CAISVDEGGRPSDEQYF
TGTGCCATCAGTGTGGATGAAGGGGGGCGACCCTCCGACGAGCAGTACTTC
>few|TRBV9|TRBJ1-1|NA
CASSADRSEAFF
TGTGCCAGCAGCGCGGACAGATCAGAAGCTTTCTTT
>NA|TRBV11-2|TRBJ2-6|TRBD1
CASSPPDRAGNGANVLTF
TGTGCCAGCAGCCCCCCGGACAGGGCAGGTAATGGGGCCAACGTCCTGACTTTC
>NA|TRBV5-1|TRBJ2-5|TRBD2
CASSEDASGGGETQYF
TGCGCCAGCAGCGAAGATGCCAGCGGGGGCGGTGAGACCCAGTACTTC
>once|TRBV6-1|TRBJ2-7|NA
CASLSRGRGDEQYF
TGTGCCAGCCTTTCTCGGGGCAGGGGGGACGAGCAGTACTTC
>few|TRBV4-1|TRBJ2-3|TRBD1
CASSQDPLSGQGADTQYF
TGCGCCAGCAGCCAAGATCCCCTTTCTGGACAGGGGGCAGATACGCAGTATTTT
>NA|TRBV11-3|TRBJ2-1|TRBD2
CASSLDPSGTKFF
TGTGCCAGCAGCTTAGATCCTAGCGGGACAAAGTTCTTC
>NA|TRBV2|TRBJ2-2|NA
CASSAETLLNTGELFF
TGTGCCAGCAGTGCGGAAACTTTACTGAACACCGGGGAGCTGTTTTTT
>NA|TRBV28|TRBJ1-2|NA
CASSLFQGSQGGYTF
TGTGCCAGCAGTTTATTCCAGGGAAGTCAGGGGGGCTACACCTTC
>once|TRBV19|TRBJ1-4|TRBD1
CASSGVGTVPEKLFF
TGTGCCAGTAGCGGAGTGGGGACAGTTCCTGAAAAACTGTTTTTT
>few|TRBV5-1|TRBJ2-1|TRBD1
CASSLGQGGSPYNEQFF
TGCGCCAGCAGCTTGGGACAGGGGGGGAGTCCCTACAATGAGCAGTTCTTC
>NA|TRBV11-3|TRBJ1-1|TRBD1
CASSSGGRGMNTEAFF
TGTGCCAGCAGCTCAGGGGGCCGGGGGATGAACACTGAAGCTTTCTTT
>NA|TRBV10-1|TRBJ2-1|TRBD1
CASSESQGSSYNEQFF
TGCGCCAGCAGTGAGTCACAGGGGAGCTCCTACAATGAGCAGTTCTTC
>NA|TRBV5-1|TRBJ2-3|NA
CASSFGDELTDTQYF
TGCGCCAGCAGCTTTGGAGATGAGCTCACAGATACGCAGTATTTT
>NA|TRBV7-9|TRBJ1-1|NA
CASSLSGGATEAFF
TGTGCCAGCAGCTTAAGTGGGGGGGCCACTGAAGCTTTCTTT
>once|TRBV6-5|TRBJ1-1|NA
CASMPRGTEAFF
TGTGCCAGCATGCCCCGGGGCACTGAAGCTTTCTTT
>NA|TRBV30|TRBJ2-5|NA
CAWSSGGETQYF
TGTGCCTGGAGTTCTGGGGGGGAGACCCAGTACTTC
>NA|TRBV6-1|TRBJ2-4|NA
CASAMGVTKNIQYF
TGTGCCAGCGCCATGGGGGTTACCAAAAACATTCAGTACTTC
>NA|TRBV28|TRBJ1-2|NA
CASSFTDKTYGYTF
TGTGCCAGCAGTTTCACAGATAAAACCTATGGCTACACCTTC
>NA|TRBV9|TRBJ1-2|NA
CASSSDRDGYGYTF
TGTGCCAGCAGCTCAGACCGGGACGGCTATGGCTACACCTTC
>NA|TRBV7-2|TRBJ2-2|NA
CASSLGSSLNTGELFF
TGTGCCAGCAGCTTAGGGTCTAGTCTTAACACCGGGGAGCTGTTTTTT
>NA|TRBV5-8|TRBJ2-5|TRBD1
CASRKTGGGETQYF
TGTGCCAGCAGAAAGACAGGGGGAGGAGAGACCCAGTACTTC
>NA|TRBV7-2|TRBJ2-2|TRBD2
CASSLEAGVNTGELFF
TGTGCCAGCAGCTTAGAGGCGGGGGTGAACACCGGGGAGCTGTTTTTT
>NA|TRBV7-2|TRBJ2-5|TRBD2
CASSWLAARETQYF
TGTGCCAGCAGCTGGCTAGCGGCCAGAGAGACCCAGTACTTC
>NA|TRBV2|TRBJ2-1|NA
CASSDGGSSYNEQFF
TGTGCCAGCAGTGACGGCGGAAGCTCCTACAATGAGCAGTTCTTC
>NA|TRBV6-5|TRBJ2-1|NA
CASSFLGGRYYNEQFF
TGTGCCAGCAGTTTCCTAGGTGGTAGGTACTACAATGAGCAGTTCTTC
>NA|TRBV7-6|TRBJ2-1|NA
CASSSLYEQFF
TGTGCCAGCAGCTCCTTGTATGAGCAGTTCTTC
>NA|TRBV2|TRBJ2-3|TRBD2
CASKAGLAPDTQYF
TGTGCCAGCAAGGCGGGACTAGCCCCAGATACGCAGTATTTT
>NA|TRBV6-5|TRBJ2-2|NA
CASSSGAEVGTGELFF
TGTGCCAGCAGTTCAGGGGCGGAAGTTGGCACCGGGGAGCTGTTTTTT
>NA|TRBV7-2|TRBJ1-6|NA
CASSLWAGAPNSPLHF
TGTGCCAGCAGCTTATGGGCGGGCGCCCCCAATTCACCCCTCCACTTT
>NA|TRBV5-1|TRBJ2-2|NA
CASSIERTGELFF
TGCGCCAGCAGCATAGAGAGGACCGGGGAGCTGTTTTTT
>NA|TRBV10-3|TRBJ2-5|TRBD1
CAISNTGGETQYF
TGTGCCATCAGTAATACAGGGGGAGAGACCCAGTACTTC
>few|TRBV11-3|TRBJ1-1|NA
CASAPFAGSTEAFF
TGTGCCAGCGCCCCCTTTGCAGGGAGCACTGAAGCTTTCTTT
>NA|TRBV4-1|TRBJ2-7|TRBD2
CASSQVDMGLVTGEQYF
TGCGCCAGCAGCCAAGTGGATATGGGACTAGTCACGGGGGAGCAGTACTTC
>NA|TRBV20-1|TRBJ1-2|NA
CSAQENRGYTF
TGCAGTGCTCAGGAGAATCGTGGCTACACCTTC
>NA|TRBV10-3|TRBJ1-3|TRBD1
CASSYPRYDRAAGNTIYF
TGTGCCAGCAGCTATCCCCGTTACGACAGGGCCGCTGGAAACACCATATATTTT
>NA|TRBV4-1|TRBJ2-3|NA
CASSQGRGADTQYF
TGCGCCAGCAGCCAAGGGAGGGGTGCAGATACGCAGTATTTT
>NA|TRBV9|TRBJ2-7|NA
CASSVGAGTGSEQYF
TGTGCCAGCAGCGTAGGGGCAGGGACGGGATCCGAGCAGTACTTC
>NA|TRBV30|TRBJ1-1|TRBD1
CAWSVGGTGDTEAFF
TGTGCCTGGAGTGTAGGTGGGACAGGGGATACTGAAGCTTTCTTT
>NA|TRBV7-2|TRBJ2-3|NA
CASSLLNGDTQYF
TGTGCCAGCAGCCTCCTCAACGGGGATACGCAGTATTTT
>NA|TRBV6-6|TRBJ1-2|TRBD1
CASSWGQGGGYTF
TGTGCCAGCAGTTGGGGACAGGGGGGAGGCTACACCTTC
>NA|TRBV28|TRBJ1-4|NA
CASSSSWEGSAKLFF
TGTGCCAGCAGTTCCTCCTGGGAGGGGTCGGCAAAACTGTTTTTT
>few|TRBV9|TRBJ1-1|NA
CASSVGPDTEAFF
TGTGCCAGCAGCGTAGGTCCCGACACTGAAGCTTTCTTT
>NA|TRBV18|TRBJ1-1|NA
CASSPRGNTEAFF
TGTGCCAGCTCACCTAGGGGGAACACTGAAGCTTTCTTT
>few|TRBV4-2|TRBJ2-7|NA
CASSSKGESYEQYF
TGTGCCAGCAGCTCAAAGGGCGAGAGCTACGAGCAGTACTTC
>NA|TRBV7-9|TRBJ1-1|NA
CASSLVQGNTEAFF
TGTGCCAGCAGCTTAGTCCAGGGAAACACTGAAGCTTTCTTT
>NA|TRBV6-1|TRBJ1-1|TRBD1
CASRKTGERAFF
TGTGCCAGCAGGAAGACAGGGGAGAGAGCTTTCTTT
>NA|TRBV19|TRBJ2-6|TRBD1
CASHFGTGGTGANVLTF
TGTGCCAGTCACTTTGGGACAGGGGGTACTGGGGCCAACGTCCTGACTTTC